The 11 T cell receptor beta chains below all came from one sample that was sequenced in a study of T cells in Graves' hyperthyroidism and ophthalmopathy (dated by TCRdb to between 2019 and 2020). To prepare the library, multiplex PCR was applied. The sequencer was an Illumina HiSeq 2000. The TCR beta CDR3 regions were amplified from RNA transcripts. The first round of RT-PCR for the TCR CDR3 was performed with the HTBI primer set and the Qiagen OneStep RT-PCR kit. TCRdb reprocessing: public reads trimmed at Q25 with fastp, clones called with MiXCR, in-frame beta chains kept. Each CDR3 protein appears once, grouped with its most common genes and DNA. The sample has about 270,000 distinct CDR3 sequences on record, nearly 15% of them singletons. The biggest ten clones account for over 30% of the sample. The sequencing sample was made of blood. These receptors all come from a woman aged 45-65 years with Graves' hyperthyroidism that later progressed to Graves' ophthalmopathy.

This clonotype was counted ten times or more. The chain recombines TRBV7-3 with TRBJ2-2; D is uncertain. The CDR3 runs 14 residues. Germline-derived CDR1 and CDR2 are SGHTA and FQGTGA. With 4 bases removed from V and 6 bases from J, the gap between germline ends came to 12 bases. DNA of the CDR3: TGTGCCAGCAGCTCGGACGTTAGAGCCGGGGAGCTGTTTTTT. Protein sequence: CASSSDVRAGELFF.

At least ten counts were recorded for this clonotype. This chain uses TRBV29-1 with TRBJ2-7; 10 bases align to TRBD2. The CDR3 has 13 residues. Germline V gene lookup returns CDR1 SQVTM and CDR2 ANQGSEA. With V trimmed by 3 bases and J by 5 bases, 4 bases remained unmatched. CDR3 protein: CSVEPGTSDEQYF. In DNA, the CDR3 is TGCAGCGTTGAGCCCGGGACTAGCGACGAGCAGTACTTC.

There are many counts of this clonotype. The rearrangement joins TRBV20-1 to TRBJ1-1; the D gene is possibly TRBD1 (6 bases). The germline CDR1 and CDR2 sequences are DFQATT and SNEGSKA (reference sequence). The ends were cut back, 8 bases at V and 0 bases at J, with 16 bases in the middle. This CDR3 contains 14 residues. CDR3 sequence: CSYSTGTMNTEAFF. The CDR3 DNA sequence: TGCAGTTATTCAACCGGGACAATGAACACTGAAGCTTTCTTT.

This clonotype was detected ten times or more. The rearrangement joins TRBV20-1 to TRBJ1-2; D is undetermined. Trimming removed 0 bases from V and 8 bases from J, with 10 bases in between. Per germline, CDR1 DFQATT and CDR2 SNEGSKA (reference sequence). CDR3 size: 12 residues. CDR3 residues: CSARDPITGYTF. Here the CDR3 DNA reads TGCAGTGCTAGAGATCCTATTACGGGCTACACCTTC.

This clonotype was observed a few times. The V call is TRBV5-1, the J call TRBJ1-2; D might be TRBD1 (6 bases). The germline V gene encodes CDR1 SGHRS and CDR2 YFSETQ. This CDR3 contains 14 residues. Trimming removed 5 bases from V and 7 bases from J, with 18 bases in between. DNA for the CDR3: TGCGCCAGCAGACTGGCGTACAGGGAGGCTGGCTACACCTTC. Its protein is CASRLAYREAGYTF.

In its sample, this clonotype was seen many times. This chain connects TRBV2 to TRBJ1-2, with D perhaps matching TRBD1 (6 bases). The V end was cut by 4 bases, the J end by 4 bases, with 13 bases between. CDR3 length equals 14 residues. In germline, CDR1 is SNHLY, CDR2 FYNNEI. CDR3 amino acids: CASSGEDRVYGYTF. The CDR3 DNA is TGTGCCAGCAGTGGAGAGGACAGAGTCTATGGCTACACCTTC.

This clonotype was detected many times. CDR3 amino acids: CASSEDGGSNQPQHF. In DNA, the CDR3 is TGTGCCAGCAGTGAAGATGGGGGAAGCAATCAGCCCCAGCATTTT. The gene calls are TRBV6-1 and TRBJ1-5, with a possible D match to TRBD1 (5 bases). Trimming pared 1 base from V and 1 base from J, leaving 8 bases between. The CDR3 covers 15 residues. Germline lookup yields CDR1 MNHNS and CDR2 SASEGT.

This clonotype was detected only a few times. The rearrangement uses TRBV29-1 and TRBJ1-1; no clear D. The CDR3 sequence is 13 residues long. Trimming shortened V by 0 bases and J by 7 bases, and 12 bases separated the two germline ends. CDR1 and CDR2 (germline): SQVTM, ANQGSEA. The CDR3 loop is CSVEEVRADEAFF. In nucleotides, the CDR3 is TGCAGCGTTGAAGAGGTTAGGGCAGATGAAGCTTTCTTT.

This clonotype was counted many times. V and J are TRBV5-1 and TRBJ2-1; 10 nucleotides match TRBD2. CDR1 is SGHRS and CDR2 is YFSETQ in the germline V gene. The CDR3 extends over 16 amino acids. With 0 bases clipped from V and 8 bases from J, the junction kept 8 bases outside the gene matches. The CDR3 DNA reads TGCGCCAGCAGCTTGGGGGTAGCGGGAGGTATCGATGAGCAGTTCTTC. As protein: CASSLGVAGGIDEQFF. The variable domain in full, completed from reference TRBV5-1 and TRBJ2-1, reads KAGVTQTPRYLIKTRGQQVTLSCSPISGHRSVSWYQQTPGQGLQFLFEYFSETQRNKGNFPGRFSGRQFSNSRSEMNVSTLELGDSALYLCASSLGVAGGIDEQFFGPGTRLTVL.

This clonotype was counted many times. This chain uses TRBV2 with TRBJ2-7; perhaps TRBD2 as D (6 bases). CDR3 length: 15 residues. Per germline, CDR1 SNHLY and CDR2 FYNNEI. Trimming removed 6 bases from V and 4 bases from J, with 19 bases in between. CDR3 residues: CASRHPGLKWYEQYF. The CDR3 nucleotides read TGTGCCAGCAGGCACCCGGGACTCAAATGGTACGAGCAGTACTTC.

In this sample, this clonotype turned up many times. V usage is TRBV2 and J usage is TRBJ2-7; unclear D gene. This CDR3 has 12 residues. Trimming stripped 6 bases from V and 4 bases from J, with 10 bases between. Germline lookup yields CDR1 SNHLY and CDR2 FYNNEI. The CDR3 DNA sequence: TGTGCCAGCAGCCAGGATCCTTACGAGCAGTACTTC. Translated: CASSQDPYEQYF.